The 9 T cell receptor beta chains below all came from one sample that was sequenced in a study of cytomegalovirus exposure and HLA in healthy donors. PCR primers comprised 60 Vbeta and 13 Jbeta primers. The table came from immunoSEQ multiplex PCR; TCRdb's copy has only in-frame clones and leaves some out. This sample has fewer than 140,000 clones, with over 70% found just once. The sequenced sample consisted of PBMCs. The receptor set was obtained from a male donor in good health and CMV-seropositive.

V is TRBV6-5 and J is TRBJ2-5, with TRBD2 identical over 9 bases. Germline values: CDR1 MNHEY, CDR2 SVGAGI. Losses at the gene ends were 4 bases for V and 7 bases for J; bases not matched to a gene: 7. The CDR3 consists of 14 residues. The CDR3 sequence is CASSSWTSEGTQYF. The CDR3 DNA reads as TGTGCCAGCAGTTCGTGGACTAGCGAGGGGACCCAGTACTTC.

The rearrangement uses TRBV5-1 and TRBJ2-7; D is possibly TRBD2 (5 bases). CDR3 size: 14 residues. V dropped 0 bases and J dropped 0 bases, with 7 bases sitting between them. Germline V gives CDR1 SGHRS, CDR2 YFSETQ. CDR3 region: CASSLGLISYEQYF. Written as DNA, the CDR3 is TGCGCCAGCAGCTTGGGACTAATCTCCTACGAGCAGTACTTC.

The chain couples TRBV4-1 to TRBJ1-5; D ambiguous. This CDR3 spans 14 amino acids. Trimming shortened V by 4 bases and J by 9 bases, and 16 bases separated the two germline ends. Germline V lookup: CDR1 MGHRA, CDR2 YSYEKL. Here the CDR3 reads CASSLRETRGPQHF. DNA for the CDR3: TGCGCCAGCAGCCTTCGTGAAACCCGAGGGCCCCAGCATTTT.

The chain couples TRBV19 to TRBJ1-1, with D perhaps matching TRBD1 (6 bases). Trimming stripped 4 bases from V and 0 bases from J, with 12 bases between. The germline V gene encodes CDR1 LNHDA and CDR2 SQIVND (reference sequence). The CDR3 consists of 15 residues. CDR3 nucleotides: TGTGCCAGTAGTAAGGGACAATCTATGAACACTGAAGCTTTCTTT. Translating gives CASSKGQSMNTEAFF.

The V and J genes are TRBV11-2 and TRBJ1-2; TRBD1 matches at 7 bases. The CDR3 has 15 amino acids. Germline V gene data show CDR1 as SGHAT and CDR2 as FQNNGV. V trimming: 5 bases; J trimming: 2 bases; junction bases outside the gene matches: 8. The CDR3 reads CASSKTGVSNYGYTF. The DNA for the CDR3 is TGTGCCAGCAGCAAAACAGGGGTTTCCAACTATGGCTACACCTTC.

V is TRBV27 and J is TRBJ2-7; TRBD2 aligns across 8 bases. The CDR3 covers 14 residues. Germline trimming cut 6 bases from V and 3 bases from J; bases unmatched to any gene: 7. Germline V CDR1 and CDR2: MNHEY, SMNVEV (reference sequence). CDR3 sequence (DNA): TGTGCCAGCAGGGTCGGGGGGGCCGGCTACGAGCAGTACTTC. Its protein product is CASRVGGAGYEQYF.

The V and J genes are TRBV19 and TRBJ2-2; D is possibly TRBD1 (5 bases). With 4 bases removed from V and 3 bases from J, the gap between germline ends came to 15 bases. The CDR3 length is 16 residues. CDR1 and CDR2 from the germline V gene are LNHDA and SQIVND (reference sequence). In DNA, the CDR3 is TGTGCCAGTAGTACCAACAGGATCCTGGACACCGGGGAGCTGTTTTTT. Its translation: CASSTNRILDTGELFF.

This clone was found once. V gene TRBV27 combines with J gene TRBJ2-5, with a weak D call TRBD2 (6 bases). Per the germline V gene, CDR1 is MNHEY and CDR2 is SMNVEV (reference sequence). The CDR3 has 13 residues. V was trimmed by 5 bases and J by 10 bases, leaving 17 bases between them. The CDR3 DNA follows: TGTGCCAGCAGTCCCGCGTTTGGGGGGAGCCAGTACTTC. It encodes CASSPAFGGSQYF.

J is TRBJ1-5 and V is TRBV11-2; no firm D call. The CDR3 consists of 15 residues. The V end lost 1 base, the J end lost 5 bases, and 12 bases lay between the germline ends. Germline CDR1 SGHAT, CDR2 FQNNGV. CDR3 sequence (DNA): TGTGCCAGCAGCTTAGGAGGTGGTATCGATCAGCCCCAGCATTTT. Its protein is CASSLGGGIDQPQHF.